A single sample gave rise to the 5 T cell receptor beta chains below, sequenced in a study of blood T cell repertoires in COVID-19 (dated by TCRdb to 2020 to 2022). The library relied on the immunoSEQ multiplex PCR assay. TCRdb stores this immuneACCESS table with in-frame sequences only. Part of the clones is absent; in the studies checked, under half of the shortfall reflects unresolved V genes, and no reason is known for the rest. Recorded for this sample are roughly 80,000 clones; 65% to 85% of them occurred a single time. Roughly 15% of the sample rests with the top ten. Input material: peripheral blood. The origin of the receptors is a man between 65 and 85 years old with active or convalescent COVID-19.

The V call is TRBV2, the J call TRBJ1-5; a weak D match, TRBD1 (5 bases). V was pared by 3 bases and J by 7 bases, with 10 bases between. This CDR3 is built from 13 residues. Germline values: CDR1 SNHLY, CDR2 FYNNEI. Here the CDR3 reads CASSDGGDQPQHF. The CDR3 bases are TGTGCCAGCAGTGACGGGGGAGACCAGCCCCAGCATTTT.

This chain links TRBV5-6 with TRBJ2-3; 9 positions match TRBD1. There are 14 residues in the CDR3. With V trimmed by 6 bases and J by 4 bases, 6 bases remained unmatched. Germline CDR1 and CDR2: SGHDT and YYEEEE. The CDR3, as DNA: TGTGCCAGCAACGAGGACAGGGGTTCAGATACGCAGTATTTT. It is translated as CASNEDRGSDTQYF.

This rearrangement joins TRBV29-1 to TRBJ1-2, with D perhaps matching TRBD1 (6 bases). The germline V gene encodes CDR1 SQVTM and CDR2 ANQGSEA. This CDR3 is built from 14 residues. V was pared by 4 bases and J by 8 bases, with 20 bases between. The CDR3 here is CSVALVTGQGGYTF. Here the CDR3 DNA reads TGCAGCGTTGCACTCGTTACAGGGCAGGGAGGCTACACCTTC.

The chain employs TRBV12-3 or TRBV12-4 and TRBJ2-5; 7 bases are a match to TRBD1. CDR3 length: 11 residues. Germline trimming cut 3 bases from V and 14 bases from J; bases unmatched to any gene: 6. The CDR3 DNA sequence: TGTGCCAGCAGTTTGGGGACAGCAGTATACTTC. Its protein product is CASSLGTAVYF.

The CDR3 sequence: CASSHEQDEAFF. The CDR3 bases are TGTGCCAGCAGCCATGAACAGGATGAAGCTTTCTTT. The chain uses TRBV3-1 (or the pseudogene TRBV3-2) and TRBJ1-1, with D perhaps matching TRBD1 (5 bases). V shed 3 bases and J shed 7 bases, with 9 bases lying between them. Looked up from germline, CDR1 is LGHDT and CDR2 is YNNKEL (reference sequence). The CDR3 has 12 amino acids.